One and the same sample provided the 28 T cell receptor beta chains below, sequenced in a study of blood T cell repertoires in COVID-19. Only in-frame clones appear in the TCRdb table, and some are missing; sequencing was by immunoSEQ multiplex PCR. The repertoire holds 380,000 or so clones, with roughly 86% as singletons. Sequenced sample: PBMCs or T cells enriched from blood (not recorded which). Receptors originate from a man younger than 45 who had recovered from COVID-19.

The V call is TRBV3-1 (or the pseudogene TRBV3-2), the J call TRBJ1-1; no definite D call. The CDR3 consists of 13 residues. V gave up 4 bases and J gave up 1 base, with 7 bases separating them. CDR1 is LGHDT and CDR2 is YNNKEL in the germline V gene (reference sequence). CDR3 protein: CASSLGENTEAFF. The CDR3 DNA reads TGTGCCAGCAGCCTAGGAGAGAACACTGAAGCTTTCTTT.

This sequence joins TRBV5-1 and TRBJ1-1, with D hard to call. The CDR3 runs 15 residues. V lost 0 bases and J 0 bases, leaving 9 bases between the germline ends. Per germline, CDR1 SGHRS and CDR2 YFSETQ. The chain's CDR3 is CASSLAPGLNTEAFF. CDR3 DNA: TGCGCCAGCAGCTTGGCCCCGGGATTGAACACTGAAGCTTTCTTT.

As DNA, the CDR3 is TGTGCCAGCAGCCAACAGGGGATGAACACTGAAGCTTTCTTT. Its translation: CASSQQGMNTEAFF. The chain carries TRBV11-2 and TRBJ1-1; TRBD1 matches 7 bases. Germline values: CDR1 SGHAT, CDR2 FQNNGV. The V segment lost 5 bases and the J segment 0 bases; nucleotides outside the gene matches: 3. The CDR3 extends over 14 amino acids.

This clone was recorded a few times. The J gene is TRBJ1-1, the V gene TRBV7-9; D gene uncertain. Trimming stripped 4 bases from V and 0 bases from J, with 15 bases between. Germline CDR1 reads SEHNR; CDR2 reads FQNEAQ (reference sequence). The CDR3 runs to 16 residues. The CDR3 sequence: CASSSYSWALNTEAFF. CDR3 nucleotides: TGTGCCAGCAGCTCGTATAGTTGGGCATTGAACACTGAAGCTTTCTTT.

The chain has TRBV18 and TRBJ1-6, with TRBD1 matching 8 bases. Germline CDR1 KGHSH, CDR2 LQKENI. After removal of 4 bases from V and 7 bases from J, the junction contained 6 bases not matched to a gene. There are 15 residues in the CDR3. CDR3 bases: TGTGCCAGCTCACTTCAGGGACAGGCGAATTCACCCCTCCACTTT. The encoded protein is CASSLQGQANSPLHF.

The chain uses TRBV2 and TRBJ1-1; D might be TRBD1 (6 bases). Germline V gene lookup returns CDR1 SNHLY and CDR2 FYNNEI. With 1 base removed from V and 7 bases from J, the gap between germline ends came to 16 bases. The CDR3 is made up of 15 amino acids. This chain's CDR3 is CASSEGVRGVNEAFF. The DNA for the CDR3 is TGTGCCAGCAGTGAAGGGGTCAGGGGTGTTAATGAAGCTTTCTTT.

This clone appeared once. The chain is built from TRBV4-1 and TRBJ2-1; 9 bases match TRBD2. CDR3 length: 16 amino acids. The germline gives CDR1 MGHRA, CDR2 YSYEKL. V lost 3 bases and J lost 8; bases outside the gene matches: 11. Written as DNA, the CDR3 is TGCGCCAGCAGCCATCGTCTTGGCGGGGGGGCGTATGAGCAGTTCTTC. It encodes CASSHRLGGGAYEQFF.

A note on this clone: Other DNA sequences within the sample encode an identical CDR3. The chain uses TRBV20-1 and TRBJ1-2; 8 bases agree with TRBD1. This CDR3 spans 11 amino acids. Per the germline V gene, CDR1 is DFQATT and CDR2 is SNEGSKA (reference sequence). V gave up 6 bases and J gave up 5 bases; unmatched junction bases: 2. The CDR3: CSAGQGYGYTF. The CDR3 DNA is TGCAGTGCCGGACAGGGTTATGGCTACACCTTC.

The genes are TRBV4-1 and TRBJ1-1; the D gene is possibly TRBD1 (5 bases). Germline CDR1 is MGHRA and CDR2 is YSYEKL. The CDR3 loop spans 17 amino acids. Trimming pared 0 bases from V and 4 bases from J, leaving 18 bases between. The CDR3 nucleotides are TGCGCCAGCAGCCAAGATCAGAACCTCCGGGGGGTCACTGAAGCTTTCTTT. It translates to CASSQDQNLRGVTEAFF.

This chain links TRBV5-4 with TRBJ2-2, with D possibly matching TRBD1 (6 bases). Per germline, CDR1 SGHNT and CDR2 YYREEE (reference sequence). The CDR3 has 15 residues. The V end was cut by 0 bases, the J end by 0 bases, with 6 bases between. Here the CDR3 reads CASSLGTANTGELFF. The CDR3, as DNA: TGTGCCAGCAGCTTGGGGACAGCGAACACCGGGGAGCTGTTTTTT.

The chain has TRBV6-6 and TRBJ1-5; 9 nucleotides align to TRBD1. CDR1 is MNHNY, CDR2 SVGAGI, per germline (reference sequence). The J segment lost 4 bases and the V segment lost 6 bases, leaving 7 bases of the junction unmatched. The CDR3 is 15 residues long. The CDR3 DNA sequence: TGTGCCAGCAGCAAGCCGGGACAGGGAAATCAGCCCCAGCATTTT. This translates into CASSKPGQGNQPQHF.

The rearrangement joins TRBV30 to TRBJ1-2; D unresolved. This CDR3 spans 12 amino acids. V lost 2 bases to trimming and J lost 2 bases, with 6 bases between them. Germline V gene lookup returns CDR1 GTSNPN and CDR2 SVGIG (reference sequence). CDR3 sequence reads: CAWSPQNYGYTF. CDR3 coding DNA: TGTGCCTGGAGTCCCCAAAACTATGGCTACACCTTC. Variable domain in full (rest from reference TRBV30 and TRBJ1-2): SQTIHQWPATLVQPVGSPLSLECTVEGTSNPNLYWYRQAAGRGLQLLFYSVGIGQISSEVPQNLSASRPQDRQFILSSKKLLLSDSGFYLCAWSPQNYGYTFGSGTRLTVV.

This chain connects TRBV6-5 to TRBJ1-6; 7 bases agree with TRBD1. This CDR3 region has 14 residues. The germline V gene encodes CDR1 MNHEY and CDR2 SVGAGI. V lost 6 bases, J lost 9 bases, and 8 bases stayed unmatched. For the CDR3, the DNA is TGTGCCAGCAGCCCGGGACAGCCCACTTCACCCCTCCACTTT. Its protein is CASSPGQPTSPLHF.

The V and J genes are TRBV6-5 and TRBJ1-6; D not certain. The CDR3 sequence is 14 residues long. The germline CDR1 and CDR2 sequences are MNHEY and SVGAGI. The V and J ends lost 0 bases and 9 bases respectively, with 9 bases between them. This chain's CDR3 is CASSYSGNTSPLHF. CDR3 sequence (DNA): TGTGCCAGCAGTTACTCCGGGAACACTTCACCCCTCCACTTT.

This chain links TRBV7-3 with TRBJ2-3; 11 bases align to TRBD2. The V and J ends lost 8 bases and 0 bases, in that order; junction bases with no gene match: 4. The germline CDR1 and CDR2 sequences are SGHTA and FQGTGA. CDR3 length: 15 amino acids. CDR3 protein: CASAGLAASTDTQYF. The CDR3 nucleotides read TGTGCCAGCGCGGGACTAGCGGCCAGCACAGATACGCAGTATTTT.

The chain carries TRBV6-2 or TRBV6-3 and TRBJ2-1, with 8 bases matching TRBD2. V was clipped by 0 bases and J by 9 bases; unmatched bases: 19. CDR1 is MNHEY and CDR2 is SVGEGT in the germline V gene. This CDR3 comprises 19 residues. The CDR3, as DNA: TGTGCCAGCAGTTACTCCACCCTTTCTCCCTCCGGGGGGGCCTTTGAGCAGTTCTTC. Translation: CASSYSTLSPSGGAFEQFF.

V is TRBV2 and J is TRBJ1-2, with 9 bases fitting TRBD1. J was trimmed by 4 bases and V by 5 bases; bases with no gene match: 5. This CDR3 region has 14 residues. In germline, CDR1 is SNHLY, CDR2 FYNNEI. The CDR3 nucleotides read TGTGCCAGCAGTTGGGGACAGGGCGGCTATGGCTACACCTTC. This sequence encodes CASSWGQGGYGYTF.

V gene TRBV24-1 combines with J gene TRBJ2-2, with D perhaps TRBD1 (6 bases). CDR3 length: 15 amino acids. CDR1 is KGHDR and CDR2 is SFDVKD in the germline V gene. Between the trimmed V and J ends, which lost 3 bases and 6 bases, there was a span of 13 bases. The CDR3 here is CATSDRTDRAGELFF. DNA of the CDR3: TGTGCCACCAGTGATCGGACAGATAGAGCCGGGGAGCTGTTTTTT.

The rearrangement links TRBV5-1 to TRBJ2-3, with TRBD1 matching over 9 bases. Unmatched junction bases numbered 18, after V lost 4 bases and J lost 3 bases. The germline V gene has CDR1 SGHRS and CDR2 YFSETQ. The CDR3 has 19 amino acids. The CDR3: CASSPVPGQGALRTDTQYF. The DNA for the CDR3 is TGCGCCAGCAGCCCCGTCCCGGGACAGGGTGCGCTGAGAACAGATACGCAGTATTTT.

This clone was seen a single time. The gene calls are TRBV5-1 and TRBJ2-5, with a weak D call TRBD1 (5 bases). Trimming stripped 4 bases from V and 5 bases from J, with 9 bases between. This CDR3 spans 12 amino acids. Germline V gene data show CDR1 as SGHRS and CDR2 as YFSETQ. The CDR3 is CASSGAEETQYF. CDR3 sequence (DNA): TGCGCCAGCAGCGGGGCGGAGGAGACCCAGTACTTC.

The genes are TRBV25-1 and TRBJ2-7; D not certain. The CDR3 is 13 residues long. The germline CDR1 and CDR2 sequences are MGHDK and SYGVNS. With 6 bases removed from V and 0 bases from J, the gap between germline ends came to 9 bases. The CDR3 region is CASRQASSYEQYF. The CDR3 region has the DNA TGTGCCAGCAGGCAAGCAAGCTCCTACGAGCAGTACTTC.

This chain connects TRBV18 to TRBJ2-5; 11 nucleotides align to TRBD2. Germline CDR1 reads KGHSH; CDR2 reads LQKENI. V shed 3 bases, J shed 4 bases, and the junction held 4 bases outside the gene matches. The CDR3 runs to 15 residues. This CDR3 reads CASSPSSGGRETQYF. CDR3 bases: TGTGCCAGCTCACCGTCTAGCGGGGGGAGAGAGACCCAGTACTTC.

This clone was recorded only once. This sequence joins TRBV3-1 (or the pseudogene TRBV3-2) and TRBJ1-1; D perhaps matches TRBD1 (6 bases). This CDR3 region has 15 residues. V was clipped by 1 base and J by 5 bases, with 14 bases between them. Germline CDR1 is LGHDT and CDR2 is YNNKEL (reference sequence). CDR3 loop: CASSQAGTRSTEAFF. CDR3 nucleotides: TGTGCCAGCAGCCAAGCCGGGACACGGAGTACTGAAGCTTTCTTT.

The chain employs TRBV3-1 (or the pseudogene TRBV3-2) and TRBJ1-1, with 7 bases aligning to TRBD1. V was pared by 2 bases and J by 5 bases, with 5 bases of the junction left unmatched. In germline, CDR1 is LGHDT, CDR2 YNNKEL (reference sequence). This CDR3 contains 14 residues. The CDR3 is CASSQSPTGTEAFF. DNA of the CDR3: TGTGCCAGCAGCCAAAGTCCGACAGGGACTGAAGCTTTCTTT.

V usage is TRBV7-2 and J usage is TRBJ1-1; 7 nucleotides agree with TRBD1. The J segment lost 4 bases and the V segment lost 5 bases, leaving 10 bases of the junction unmatched. The CDR3 covers 15 residues. Germline lookup yields CDR1 SGHTA and CDR2 FQGNSA. CDR3 bases: TGTGCCAGCAGCCCCTCCTTCGGGACAGCCACTGAAGCTTTCTTT. Translating gives CASSPSFGTATEAFF. Full variable domain (rest looked up from reference TRBV7-2 and TRBJ1-1): GAGVSQSPSNKVTEKGKDVELRCDPISGHTALYWYRQSLGQGLEFLIYFQGNSAPDKSGLPSDRFSAERTGGSVSTLTIQRTQQEDSAVYLCASSPSFGTATEAFFGQGTRLTVV.

The chain joins TRBV6-4 to TRBJ1-2, with a tentative D call TRBD1 (6 bases). Germline CDR1 is MRHNA and CDR2 is SNTAGT. V was pared by 5 bases and J by 0 bases, with 22 bases between. The CDR3 totals 18 residues. The CDR3 here is CASSPTGINPGTNYGYTF. The CDR3 nucleotides read TGTGCCAGCAGTCCGACAGGTATAAATCCGGGGACTAACTATGGCTACACCTTC.

The rearrangement joins TRBV4-1 to TRBJ1-1; D is undetermined. Germline CDR1 is MGHRA and CDR2 is YSYEKL. The CDR3 has 14 amino acids. V was shortened by 2 bases and J by 10 bases, with 17 bases between the two germline ends. DNA for the CDR3: TGCGCCAGCAGCCAATTCACCGGGCCGAGCGGAGCTTTCTTT. It encodes CASSQFTGPSGAFF.

This clone was recorded a few times. This chain joins TRBV7-9 and TRBJ1-2; TRBD1 matches at 8 bases. The V gene end was trimmed by 2 bases and the J gene end by 4 bases; junction bases not matched to a gene: 3. CDR1 and CDR2 from the germline V gene are SEHNR and FQNEAQ (reference sequence). There are 14 residues in the CDR3. This CDR3 reads CASSLRQGSYGYTF. The DNA of the CDR3 is TGTGCCAGCAGCTTAAGACAGGGGAGCTATGGCTACACCTTC. The variable domain in full, with the rest retrieved from reference TRBV7-9 and TRBJ1-2, is DTGVSQNPRHKITKRGQNVTFRCDPISEHNRLYWYRQTLGQGPEFLTYFQNEAQLEKSRLLSDRFSAERPKGSFSTLEIQRTEQGDSAMYLCASSLRQGSYGYTFGSGTRLTVV.